This TCR beta chain was sequenced in a study of early T cells in non-severe SARS-CoV-2 infection. Trimming cost V 5 bases and J 7 bases; bases outside gene matches: 7. CDR1 is SNHLY and CDR2 is FYNNEI in the germline V gene. This CDR3 has 15 amino acids. This clonotype occurred many times. TCRdb reanalysed the 5' RACE reads using MiXCR and keeps one entry per CDR3 protein. The profile shows some 30,000 distinct CDR3 sequences, around 9% of them singletons. The receptor's source is an adult who was a healthcare worker with PCR-confirmed SARS-CoV-2 infection or an uninfected control (not recorded which). Sequenced material: whole blood. This chain joins TRBV2 and TRBJ2-2; 10 nucleotides match TRBD1. The CDR3 loop is CASSSRQGAGGELFF. The CDR3 DNA sequence: TGTGCCAGCAGTTCCAGACAGGGGGCTGGCGGGGAGCTGTTTTTT.